The entry below describes one T cell receptor (beta chain). Its specificity is not known. The data were obtained in a study of spatial heterogeneity in lung cancer. Study information: Unique TCR and UMI combinations averaged more than ten appearances each in raw reads. The study's findings and limits: The study estimated 6% to 9% alpha and more than 11% beta chain coverage of tumor T cells. Mutation tallies in tumors tracked expanded intratumoral alpha and beta TCR counts.

The time point was: sample taken at primary tumor resection. The study sequenced unsorted whole RNA from tumor, nontumor lung or frozen PBMC. With 7 bases removed from V and 4 bases from J, the gap between germline ends came to 14 bases. The V gene's germline CDR1 is SGHTS and CDR2 YDEGEE. There are 14 residues in the CDR3. TCRdb processed the 5' RACE reads anew with MiXCR; each CDR3 protein has one entry. The sample holds some 4,000 distinct CDR3 sequences; about 33% are singletons and the top ten take approximately 25%. The gene calls are TRBV5-8 and TRBJ2-2; possible D gene TRBD1, 6 bases. This sequence was found in a male donor with early-stage non-small cell lung cancer. The sample was lung tumor tissue, taken at surgery. CDR3 loop: CASGGKGRTGELFF. For the CDR3, the DNA is TGTGCCAGCGGGGGCAAGGGGCGCACCGGGGAGCTGTTTTTT. The full variable domain, its missing parts supplied by reference TRBV5-8 and TRBJ2-2, is EAGVTQSPTHLIKTRGQQATLRCSPISGHTSVYWYQQALGLGLQFLLWYDEGEERNRGNFPPRFSGRQFPNYSSELNVNALELEDSALYLCASGGKGRTGELFFGEGSRLTVL.